The clone carrying this T cell receptor (beta chain) appeared once. This sample is drawn from a study of graft-versus-host responses after intestinal transplantation. The repertoire was sequenced with immunoSEQ multiplex PCR; TCRdb's copy has only in-frame clones and lacks some. Counted here are about 17,000 clones, 60% to 80% occurring once; the ten biggest clones make up 7.8%. Processing was applied to graft tissue in order to liberate intraepithelial and lamina propria lymphocytes. There are 18 residues in the CDR3. From germline, CDR1 is LGHNA and CDR2 YSLEER. Trimming left V 0 bases short and J 1 base short, with 16 bases between.

Specimen: ileum tissue, collected roughly 460 days after intestinal transplant. V usage is TRBV4-3 and J usage is TRBJ2-1, with D uncertain. The clonotype comes from a human patient who received an intestinal transplant, so some T cells may come from the graft donor. CDR3 nucleotide sequence: TGCGCCAGCAGCCAAGAGGTGGAAGGGTACAAATCCTACAATGAGCAGTTCTTC. It specifies CASSQEVEGYKSYNEQFF.